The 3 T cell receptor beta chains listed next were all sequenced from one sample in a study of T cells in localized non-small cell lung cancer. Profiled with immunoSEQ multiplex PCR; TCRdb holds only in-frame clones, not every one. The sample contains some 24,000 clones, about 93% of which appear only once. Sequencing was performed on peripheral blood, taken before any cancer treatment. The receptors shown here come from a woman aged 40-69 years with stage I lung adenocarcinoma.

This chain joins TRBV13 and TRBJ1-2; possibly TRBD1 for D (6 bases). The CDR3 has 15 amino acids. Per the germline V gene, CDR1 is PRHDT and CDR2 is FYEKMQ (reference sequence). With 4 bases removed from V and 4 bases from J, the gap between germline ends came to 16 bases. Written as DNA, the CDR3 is TGTGCCAGCAGCTCGCAGGGGTGGGGGTCCTATGGCTACACCTTC. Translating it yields CASSSQGWGSYGYTF.

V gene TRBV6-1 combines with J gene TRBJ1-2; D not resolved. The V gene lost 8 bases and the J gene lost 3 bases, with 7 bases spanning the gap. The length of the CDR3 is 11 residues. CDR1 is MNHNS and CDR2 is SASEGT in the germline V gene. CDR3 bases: TGTGCCAGCCAACTACACTATGGCTACACCTTC. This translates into CASQLHYGYTF.

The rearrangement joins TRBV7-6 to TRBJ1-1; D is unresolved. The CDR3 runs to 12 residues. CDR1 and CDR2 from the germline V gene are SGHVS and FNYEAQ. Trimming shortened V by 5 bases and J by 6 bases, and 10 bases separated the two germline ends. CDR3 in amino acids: CASSPTGSEAFF. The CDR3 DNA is TGTGCCAGCAGCCCCACGGGGTCTGAAGCTTTCTTT. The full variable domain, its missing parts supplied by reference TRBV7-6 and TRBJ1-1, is GAGVSQSPRYKVTKRGQDVALRCDPISGHVSLYWYRQALGQGPEFLTYFNYEAQQDKSGLPNDRFSAERPEGSISTLTIQRTEQRDSAMYRCASSPTGSEAFFGQGTRLTVV.